A single sample gave rise to the 30 T cell receptor beta chains below, sequenced in a study of molecular identifiers for immune sequencing clone quantification. TCRdb itself ran the PCR reads through MiXCR, one entry per CDR3 protein. Among over 85,000 distinct CDR3 sequences, roughly a fifth were seen once, and the ten largest hold approximately 1.1%. Sequences were obtained from naive CD8+ T cells from blood, with Jurkat cell RNA spiked in. Documented subset: FACS-sorted CD8+CD4-CCR7+CD45RA+ naive T cells. The receptors were gathered from a human donor in good health. Some libraries in this study had Jurkat cell RNA spiked in.

This clonotype was counted ten times or more. The chain has TRBV28 and TRBJ2-3; TRBD2 might be the D (6 bases). The CDR3 spans 14 residues. Germline CDR1 reads MDHEN; CDR2 reads SYDVKM. V was trimmed by 3 bases and J by 4 bases, leaving 11 bases between them. The CDR3: CASSFDAGPDTQYF. The CDR3 region has the DNA TGTGCCAGCAGTTTCGATGCGGGACCAGATACGCAGTATTTT.

This clonotype was observed at least ten times. The chain uses TRBV7-9 and TRBJ2-3; D unresolved. CDR3 size: 18 residues. V gave up 0 bases and J gave up 0 bases, with 16 bases separating them. Looked up from germline, CDR1 is SEHNR and CDR2 is FQNEAQ (reference sequence). Here the CDR3 reads CASSLAHNSYLSTDTQYF. The CDR3, as DNA: TGTGCCAGCAGCTTAGCGCACAACAGCTACCTTAGCACAGATACGCAGTATTTT.

The chain joins TRBV7-9 to TRBJ2-5; D gene unclear. Germline V gives CDR1 SEHNR, CDR2 FQNEAQ (reference sequence). The CDR3 is 13 residues long. V shed 1 base and J shed 3 bases, with 6 bases lying between them. Here the CDR3 DNA reads TGTGCCAGCAGCTTAGGAATAGAAGAGACCCAGTACTTC. Translated: CASSLGIEETQYF.

This chain connects TRBV7-8 to TRBJ2-5; 8 bases fit TRBD1. Germline values: CDR1 SGHVS, CDR2 FQNEAQ. The CDR3 is made up of 15 amino acids. Trimming took 7 bases from V and 9 from J; bases not matched to a gene: 16. The CDR3 DNA is TGTGCCAGCACCCCTATGGAGGACAGGGCCGAGGCCCAGTACTTC. Protein: CASTPMEDRAEAQYF.

This clonotype was counted between two and nine times. The chain employs TRBV19 and TRBJ2-7; perhaps TRBD1 as D (7 bases). V was clipped by 4 bases and J by 3 bases, with 13 bases between them. The CDR3 has 14 amino acids. CDR1 and CDR2 from the germline V gene are LNHDA and SQIVND (reference sequence). The CDR3 coding sequence is TGTGCCAGTAGTACAAGACAGGGAGGCTACGAGCAGTACTTC. Protein: CASSTRQGGYEQYF.

V is TRBV19 and J is TRBJ1-5, with 11 bases identical to TRBD1. V shed 8 bases and J 6 bases; nucleotides not matched to a gene: 3. CDR3 length equals 13 residues. Germline V gives CDR1 LNHDA, CDR2 SQIVND (reference sequence). CDR3 nucleotides: TGTGCCAGTGGACAGGGGGCAGTTCAGCCCCAGCATTTT. Amino acids: CASGQGAVQPQHF.

At least ten counts were recorded for this clonotype. V and J are TRBV13 and TRBJ2-3; D call uncertain. This CDR3 spans 13 amino acids. V lost 5 bases and J 2 bases, leaving 8 bases between the germline ends. Looked up from germline, CDR1 is PRHDT and CDR2 is FYEKMQ (reference sequence). The CDR3 is CASSVGTTDTQYF. In DNA, the CDR3 is TGTGCCAGCAGCGTCGGAACCACAGATACGCAGTATTTT. Full variable domain (rest looked up from reference TRBV13 and TRBJ2-3): AAGVIQSPRHLIKEKRETATLKCYPIPRHDTVYWYQQGPGQDPQFLISFYEKMQSDKGSIPDRFSAQQFSDYHSELNMSSLELGDSALYFCASSVGTTDTQYFGPGTRLTVL.

This clonotype has a single count. A much more abundant neighbour one base away suggests this may be a read error. The genes are TRBV13 and TRBJ1-1; D gene unclear. This CDR3 is built from 14 residues. Germline V gene data show CDR1 as PRHDT and CDR2 as FYEKMQ (reference sequence). Trimming removed 2 bases at V and 2 bases at J, with 9 bases between. CDR3 in DNA: TGTGCCAGCAGCTTAAGTCCAGCTAACACTGAAGCTTTCTTT. Protein product: CASSLSPANTEAFF.

This clonotype occurred many times. The chain recombines TRBV29-1 with TRBJ2-7; possibly TRBD2 for D (5 bases). Germline CDR1 is SQVTM and CDR2 is ANQGSEA. The CDR3 covers 14 residues. V was trimmed by 6 bases and J by 0 bases, leaving 15 bases between them. The CDR3 DNA reads TGCAGCGTGCTGGAGGAGCGAAGCTCCTACGAGCAGTACTTC. Encoded protein: CSVLEERSSYEQYF.

About this clonotype itself: This could be a read error, since a much larger clone is one nucleotide away. The chain uses TRBV5-1 and TRBJ2-7; 12 positions agree with TRBD2. The CDR3 length is 17 residues. The germline gives CDR1 SGHRS, CDR2 YFSETQ. V trimming: 4 bases; J trimming: 0 bases; junction bases outside the gene matches: 8. DNA for the CDR3: TGCGCCAGCAGCCCCGGACTAGCGGGGCCGGTCTCCTACGAGCAGTACTTC. Protein: CASSPGLAGPVSYEQYF.

This chain links TRBV20-1 with TRBJ1-5; TRBD1 matches at 8 bases. J gave up 0 bases and V 7 bases, and 8 bases lay outside the gene matches. This CDR3 region has 15 residues. Germline-derived CDR1 and CDR2 are DFQATT and SNEGSKA (reference sequence). This chain's CDR3 is CSVLDREYSNQPQHF. The DNA of the CDR3 is TGCAGTGTCTTGGACAGGGAATATAGCAATCAGCCCCAGCATTTT.

This clonotype has more than one count but fewer than ten. This chain uses TRBV20-1 with TRBJ1-1; D unclear. The germline V gene has CDR1 DFQATT and CDR2 SNEGSKA (reference sequence). Trimming took off 6 bases at V and 0 bases at J, with 11 bases between the two ends. This CDR3 is 13 amino acids long. Written as DNA, the CDR3 is TGCAGTGCACCCCGCTCAGTGAACACTGAAGCTTTCTTT. This translates into CSAPRSVNTEAFF.

With respect to this clonotype: A much larger clone is a single base away; this may be a read error. The chain combines TRBV6-5 with TRBJ1-4; D ambiguous. Per the germline V gene, CDR1 is MNHEY and CDR2 is SVGAGI. Trimming cost V 7 bases and J 10 bases, with 10 bases left between them. The CDR3 is 11 amino acids. The CDR3 nucleotides read TGTGCCAGCAAGGAAAGTGGAAAACTGTTTTTT. Amino acid sequence: CASKESGKLFF.

The chain links TRBV29-1 to TRBJ1-1; unclear D gene. V lost 6 bases and J 3 bases, leaving 8 bases between the germline ends. Germline V CDR1 and CDR2: SQVTM, ANQGSEA. The CDR3 extends over 11 amino acids. The CDR3 region has the DNA TGCAGCGTACCCGTTTACACTGAAGCTTTCTTT. Translation: CSVPVYTEAFF.

Concerning this clonotype: It may be a read error: a sequence one base away is much more abundant. This rearrangement joins TRBV13 to TRBJ2-2; possibly TRBD2 for D (5 bases). The CDR3 sequence is 15 residues long. Germline V lookup: CDR1 PRHDT, CDR2 FYEKMQ (reference sequence). For the CDR3, the DNA is TGTGCCAGCAGCTTAGGGAGAGGGCAAACCGGGGAGCCGTTTTTT. Translated, it gives CASSLGRGQTGEPFF.

Regarding this clonotype: A read error may be the cause here, since a much bigger clone is one base away. The chain is built from TRBV27 and TRBJ2-3; TRBD2 matches at 8 bases. In germline, CDR1 is MNHEY, CDR2 SMNVEV (reference sequence). The CDR3 spans 15 residues. CDR3 sequence reads: CASSFGSGEADAQYF. The CDR3 region has the DNA TGTGCCAGCAGTTTTGGTAGCGGGGAGGCAGATGCGCAGTATTTT.

This clonotype showed up many times. This chain connects TRBV5-1 to TRBJ1-2; D is unresolved. V was pared by 4 bases and J by 1 base, with 14 bases between. Germline loops: CDR1 SGHRS, CDR2 YFSETQ. This CDR3 comprises 15 residues. The CDR3 coding sequence is TGCGCCAGCAGCGATCAAGGCGGGTATAACTATGGCTACACCTTC. Translating gives CASSDQGGYNYGYTF.

This clonotype was counted between two and nine times. The genes are TRBV25-1 and TRBJ2-5, with D perhaps matching TRBD1 (6 bases). V was pared by 1 base and J by 9 bases, with 15 bases between. This CDR3 has 14 residues. Germline lookup yields CDR1 MGHDK and CDR2 SYGVNS. CDR3 coding DNA: TGTGCCAGCAGTGAATTCGGCGGGTCAGGGGCCCAGTACTTC. Protein: CASSEFGGSGAQYF. Complete variable domain (other parts from reference TRBV25-1 and TRBJ2-5): EADIYQTPRYLVIGTGKKITLECSQTMGHDKMYWYQQDPGMELHLIHYSYGVNSTEKGDLSSESTVSRIRTEHFPLTLESARPSHTSQYLCASSEFGGSGAQYFGPGTRLLVL.

This clonotype was counted many times. The chain recombines TRBV7-9 with TRBJ2-7; 9 positions match TRBD2. The CDR3 sequence is 16 residues long. Germline V CDR1 and CDR2: SEHNR, FQNEAQ (reference sequence). J was trimmed by 3 bases and V by 0 bases; bases with no gene match: 6. CDR3 bases: TGTGCCAGCAGCTTAGCGGCTAGCGGGATCATCTACGAGCAGTACTTC. Translation: CASSLAASGIIYEQYF.

The J gene is TRBJ2-2, the V gene TRBV6-5, with 7 bases identical to TRBD2. The CDR3 has 16 residues. Per the germline V gene, CDR1 is MNHEY and CDR2 is SVGAGI. V was clipped by 2 bases and J by 5 bases; unmatched bases: 8. CDR3 amino acids: CASSYQPGGGTGELFF. The CDR3 DNA follows: TGTGCCAGCAGTTACCAACCTGGCGGGGGAACCGGGGAGCTGTTTTTT.

This clonotype was picked up many times. The chain employs TRBV7-9 and TRBJ2-5; D unclear. CDR3 size: 15 residues. Germline loops: CDR1 SEHNR, CDR2 FQNEAQ (reference sequence). The germline V and J ends were trimmed by 5 bases and 1 base, with 14 bases remaining between them. CDR3 loop: CASSPSGPGQETQYF. The CDR3 DNA is TGTGCCAGCAGCCCCTCCGGACCCGGCCAAGAGACCCAGTACTTC.

The chain carries TRBV27 and TRBJ2-7, with 10 bases matching TRBD1. Looked up from germline, CDR1 is MNHEY and CDR2 is SMNVEV (reference sequence). Losses at the gene ends were 6 bases for V and 3 bases for J; bases not matched to a gene: 5. The CDR3 has 14 residues. The CDR3 sequence is CASRTGGAFYEQYF. The CDR3 DNA follows: TGTGCCAGCAGGACAGGGGGCGCTTTCTACGAGCAGTACTTC.

Worth noting for this clonotype: A much larger clonotype is one base distant, so this may be a read error. This chain links TRBV6-5 with TRBJ1-4, with a weak D call TRBD1 (6 bases). CDR1 is MNHEY, CDR2 SVGAGI, per germline. This CDR3 has 18 amino acids. In nucleotides, the CDR3 is TGTGCCAGCGGTTATACGATCGGGGGGGGCGACGGTAATGAAAAACTGTTTTTT. Translated, it gives CASGYTIGGGDGNEKLFF.

In this sample, this clonotype turned up many times. J is TRBJ2-1 and V is TRBV5-4, with TRBD1 matching 9 bases. The V and J ends lost 4 bases and 12 bases, in that order; junction bases with no gene match: 11. Germline V lookup: CDR1 SGHNT, CDR2 YYREEE (reference sequence). This CDR3 is 14 amino acids long. As DNA, the CDR3 is TGTGCCAGCAGCATCCGATACAGGGGGCGCGGGCAGTTCTTC. Amino acid sequence: CASSIRYRGRGQFF.

At least ten counts were recorded for this clonotype. The chain employs TRBV5-1 and TRBJ2-7; a possible D gene is TRBD1 (6 bases). V lost 4 bases to trimming and J lost 6 bases, with 11 bases between them. Germline V gives CDR1 SGHRS, CDR2 YFSETQ. This CDR3 is built from 12 residues. The DNA of the CDR3 is TGCGCCAGCAGCCCGGGGACAACCGAGCAGTACTTC. Translation gives CASSPGTTEQYF. Drawing the rest from reference TRBV5-1 and TRBJ2-7, the complete variable domain is KAGVTQTPRYLIKTRGQQVTLSCSPISGHRSVSWYQQTPGQGLQFLFEYFSETQRNKGNFPGRFSGRQFSNSRSEMNVSTLELGDSALYLCASSPGTTEQYFGPGTRLTVT.

The chain combines TRBV27 with TRBJ2-7, with D tentatively TRBD2 (6 bases). Germline CDR1 and CDR2: MNHEY and SMNVEV (reference sequence). The CDR3 has 11 amino acids. Trimming took 6 bases from V and 12 from J, leaving 15 bases between them. CDR3: CASRGGDSTYF. CDR3 bases: TGTGCCAGCAGAGGAGGGGATAGTACGTACTTC.

This clonotype occurred many times. This chain connects TRBV6-2 or TRBV6-3 to TRBJ1-1, with D perhaps TRBD1 (6 bases). V lost 8 bases and J 0 bases, leaving 10 bases between the germline ends. The germline gives CDR1 MNHEY, CDR2 SVGEGT. The CDR3 consists of 13 residues. CDR3 protein: CASQGSMNTEAFF. The CDR3 bases are TGTGCCAGCCAGGGGTCCATGAACACTGAAGCTTTCTTT.

The chain has TRBV6-2 or TRBV6-3 and TRBJ2-1; a possible D gene is TRBD1 (7 bases). The germline V gene encodes CDR1 MNHEY and CDR2 SVGEGT. Trimming took off 10 bases at V and 3 bases at J, with 13 bases between the two ends. The length of the CDR3 is 13 residues. CDR3 sequence reads: CATRGENYNEQFF. In DNA, the CDR3 is TGTGCCACCAGGGGGGAGAACTACAATGAGCAGTTCTTC.

This clonotype was seen at least ten times. The gene calls are TRBV6-5 and TRBJ1-6; D is ambiguous. V lost 5 bases to trimming and J lost 10 bases, with 18 bases between them. CDR1 is MNHEY, CDR2 SVGAGI, per germline. CDR3 length equals 15 residues. The CDR3 loop reads CASSAQVSGNSPLHF. DNA of the CDR3: TGTGCCAGCAGTGCCCAGGTTTCCGGCAACTCACCCCTCCACTTT.

This sequence joins TRBV7-9 and TRBJ2-1, with D maybe TRBD1 (6 bases). The germline V gene encodes CDR1 SEHNR and CDR2 FQNEAQ (reference sequence). V lost 5 bases and J 5 bases, leaving 19 bases between the germline ends. The CDR3 covers 16 residues. In DNA, the CDR3 is TGTGCCAGCAGCCCACGGACAGCTCTCCTCCACAATGAGCAGTTCTTC. It translates to CASSPRTALLHNEQFF.